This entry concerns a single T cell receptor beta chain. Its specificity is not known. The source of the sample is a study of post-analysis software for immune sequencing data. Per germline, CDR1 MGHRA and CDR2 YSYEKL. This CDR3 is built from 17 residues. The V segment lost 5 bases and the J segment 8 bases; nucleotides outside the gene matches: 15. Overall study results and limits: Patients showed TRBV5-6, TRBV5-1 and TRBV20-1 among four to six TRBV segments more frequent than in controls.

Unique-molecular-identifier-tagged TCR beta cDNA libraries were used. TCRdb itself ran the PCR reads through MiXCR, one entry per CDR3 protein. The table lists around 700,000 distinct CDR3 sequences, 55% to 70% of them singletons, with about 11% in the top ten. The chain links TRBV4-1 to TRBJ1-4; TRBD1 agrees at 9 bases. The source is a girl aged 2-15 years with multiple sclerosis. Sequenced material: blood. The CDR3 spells CASSWSRDREAPEKLFF. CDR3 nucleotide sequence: TGCGCCAGCAGCTGGTCCCGGGACAGGGAGGCACCCGAAAAACTGTTTTTT.